The 27 T cell receptor beta chains below all came from one sample that was sequenced in a study of molecular identifiers for immune sequencing clone quantification. TCRdb reprocessed the PCR reads with MiXCR, giving one entry per CDR3 protein. The repertoire holds about 330,000 distinct CDR3 sequences, with over 20% as singletons. The sample comprised naive CD8+ T cells from blood, with Jurkat cell RNA spiked in. Indicated subset: FACS-sorted CD8+CD4-CCR7+CD45RA+ naive T cells. These receptors all stem from a human donor in good health. Some libraries in this study had Jurkat cell RNA spiked in.

The gene calls are TRBV13 and TRBJ2-7; D remains ambiguous. This CDR3 comprises 13 residues. Between the trimmed V and J ends, which lost 5 bases and 3 bases, there was a span of 11 bases. Germline CDR1 reads PRHDT; CDR2 reads FYEKMQ (reference sequence). CDR3 amino acids: CASSPRNIYEQYF. CDR3 coding DNA: TGTGCCAGCAGCCCTAGGAATATCTACGAGCAGTACTTC.

The table lists this clonotype with a few counts. The chain has TRBV6-5 and TRBJ1-2; the D is unclear. This CDR3 is built from 16 residues. Germline V CDR1 and CDR2: MNHEY, SVGAGI. V lost 0 bases, J lost 2 bases, and 13 bases lay in between. The DNA of the CDR3 is TGTGCCAGCAGTTACTCGTTTCCAGACACAAACTATGGCTACACCTTC. Its translation: CASSYSFPDTNYGYTF.

In its sample, this clonotype was seen once. The chain links TRBV5-1 to TRBJ2-1, with TRBD2 matching 8 bases. V dropped 6 bases and J dropped 5; count of bases not matched to a gene: 4. Germline CDR1 reads SGHRS; CDR2 reads YFSETQ. This CDR3 is 13 amino acids long. Here the CDR3 reads CASNWGLDNEQFF. The CDR3 DNA follows: TGCGCCAGCAACTGGGGACTAGACAATGAGCAGTTCTTC.

This rearrangement joins TRBV28 to TRBJ2-2; TRBD1 agrees at 7 bases. CDR1 MDHEN and CDR2 SYDVKM come from the germline V gene. The CDR3 has 15 amino acids. Germline trimming cut 6 bases from V and 1 base from J; bases unmatched to any gene: 5. The CDR3 sequence: CASSTDRVNTGELFF. The CDR3 DNA sequence: TGTGCCAGCAGCACAGACAGGGTGAACACCGGGGAGCTGTTTTTT.

V gene TRBV2 combines with J gene TRBJ2-7, with D tentatively TRBD1 (5 bases). The CDR3 extends over 12 amino acids. V was cut by 8 bases and J by 2 bases, with 10 bases left in between. CDR1 and CDR2 from the germline V gene are SNHLY and FYNNEI. The CDR3 region has the DNA TGTGCCAGCGGTTTGGGGCCCTACGAGCAGTACTTC. The encoded protein is CASGLGPYEQYF.

This clonotype was seen ten or more times. The chain is built from TRBV6-6 and TRBJ1-5; D not certain. Germline-derived CDR1 and CDR2 are MNHNY and SVGAGI (reference sequence). CDR3 length: 17 residues. The ends were cut back, 6 bases at V and 1 base at J, with 19 bases in the middle. The DNA of the CDR3 is TGTGCCAGCAGCAGAACATTTTGGGGTTCCAGCAATCAGCCCCAGCATTTT. It yields the protein CASSRTFWGSSNQPQHF.

At least ten counts were recorded for this clonotype. The chain couples TRBV12-3 or TRBV12-4 to TRBJ1-3; TRBD1 agrees at 8 bases. The ends lost 5 bases at V and 4 bases at J; junction bases unmatched: 10. The CDR3 spans 16 residues. The CDR3 nucleotides are TGTGCCAGCAGTGAAGCAGGGGGCGCGTTGGGAAACACCATATATTTT. This translates into CASSEAGGALGNTIYF.

This clonotype was seen ten or more times. This chain links TRBV9 with TRBJ1-1; possible D gene TRBD1, 5 bases. CDR3 length: 13 residues. The germline gives CDR1 SGDLS, CDR2 YYNGEE. V was cut by 3 bases and J by 8 bases, with 14 bases left in between. Here the CDR3 DNA reads TGTGCCAGCAGCGCAGGGACGGCAACGGAAGCTTTCTTT. This encodes CASSAGTATEAFF. The entire variable domain, with the rest obtained from reference TRBV9 and TRBJ1-1, is as follows: DSGVTQTPKHLITATGQRVTLRCSPRSGDLSVYWYQQSLDQGLQFLIQYYNGEERAKGNILERFSAQQFPDLHSELNLSSLELGDSALYFCASSAGTATEAFFGQGTRLTVV.

In regard to this clonotype: At one boundary the junction diverges from the germline segment, which might be a read error. This chain uses TRBV5-6 with TRBJ2-7; 7 nucleotides line up with TRBD1. In germline, CDR1 is SGHDT, CDR2 YYEEEE. The CDR3 runs to 13 residues. The CDR3 DNA is TGTGCCAGCGGCTTGGTAGGGGACAGCGAGCGGTACTTC. Encoded protein: CASGLVGDSERYF.

This clonotype turned up a few times. The genes are TRBV29-1 and TRBJ2-1; D gene ambiguous. The CDR3 is 11 amino acids. V lost 4 bases and J lost 7, with 8 bases in between. CDR1 is SQVTM and CDR2 is ANQGSEA in the germline V gene. The CDR3: CSVGRMNEQFF. CDR3 sequence (DNA): TGCAGCGTTGGTAGGATGAATGAGCAGTTCTTC.

This clonotype was picked up many times. The chain is built from TRBV3-1 and TRBJ2-5, with D unresolved. The CDR3 consists of 13 residues. The V gene's germline CDR1 is LGHDT and CDR2 YNNKEL (reference sequence). Trimming cost V 5 bases and J 7 bases, with 14 bases left between them. CDR3 bases: TGTGCCAGCAGCTACCGTGAAAACTGGACCCAGTACTTC. This translates into CASSYRENWTQYF.

Notes on this clonotype: A much larger clone lies a single base off, so this may be a read error. V usage is TRBV16 and J usage is TRBJ2-7, with D perhaps TRBD1 or TRBD2 (5 bases each). The CDR3 is 13 residues long. CDR1 and CDR2 from the germline V gene are KGHSY and FQNENV. Written as DNA, the CDR3 is TGTGCCAGCTGCCCCCGCTTTGGGGACGAGCCGTACTTC. This sequence encodes CASCPRFGDEPYF.

The sample holds a few counts of this clonotype. The chain joins TRBV25-1 to TRBJ2-1; the D is unclear. With 2 bases removed from V and 3 bases from J, the gap between germline ends came to 14 bases. Germline values: CDR1 MGHDK, CDR2 SYGVNS. The CDR3 contains 16 residues. This chain's CDR3 is CASSETKSAFYNEQFF. CDR3 nucleotide sequence: TGTGCCAGCAGTGAAACTAAATCGGCCTTCTACAATGAGCAGTTCTTC.

J is TRBJ2-7 and V is TRBV6-6, with TRBD1 matching 7 bases. CDR1 and CDR2 from the germline V gene are MNHNY and SVGAGI (reference sequence). The CDR3 has 14 amino acids. The trim removed 0 bases at V and 3 bases at J, leaving 2 bases unmatched. The CDR3 DNA is TGTGCCAGCAGTTACTCCGGACAGGTCTACGAGCAGTACTTC. It translates to CASSYSGQVYEQYF.

Concerning this clonotype itself: One end of the junction fails to match germline, which may point to a read error. This rearrangement joins TRBV13 to TRBJ2-2; unclear D gene. CDR1 is PRHDT and CDR2 is FYEKMQ in the germline V gene (reference sequence). This CDR3 has 11 residues. The CDR3 sequence is CASRLNGELFF. CDR3 DNA: TGTGCCAGCCGCTTAAACGGGGAGCTGTTTTTT.

This clonotype was seen only a few times. V and J are TRBV3-1 and TRBJ1-6; 10 positions agree with TRBD1. This CDR3 is 16 amino acids long. The germline V gene has CDR1 LGHDT and CDR2 YNNKEL (reference sequence). J gave up 10 bases and V 4 bases, and 10 bases lay outside the gene matches. In DNA form, the CDR3 reads TGTGCCAGCAGCCTCGACAGGGGGCCCGGTCGGTCACCCCTCCACTTT. Its protein product is CASSLDRGPGRSPLHF.

At least ten counts were recorded for this clonotype. This chain links TRBV5-6 with TRBJ2-1; TRBD1 or TRBD2 may be the D gene (5 bases each). The CDR3 contains 15 residues. Germline lookup yields CDR1 SGHDT and CDR2 YYEEEE. The ends were cut back, 4 bases at V and 2 bases at J, with 13 bases in the middle. The CDR3 DNA reads TGTGCCAGCAGCACGGCGCAGGGACCCTACAATGAGCAGTTCTTC. Translating it yields CASSTAQGPYNEQFF.

This clonotype was seen a few times. The chain employs TRBV2 and TRBJ2-1, with 13 bases that match TRBD2. V lost 4 bases and J lost 2; bases outside the gene matches: 8. Germline CDR1 is SNHLY and CDR2 is FYNNEI. The CDR3 is 18 amino acids. For the CDR3, the DNA is TGTGCCAGCAGTGGAAGGACTAGCGGGGGTGGAACCTACAATGAGCAGTTCTTC. It specifies CASSGRTSGGGTYNEQFF.

This clonotype was counted only a few times. Just one base apart from a much larger clone, this may be a read error. The chain uses TRBV23-1 and TRBJ2-5; D is possibly TRBD1 (6 bases). TRBV23-1 falls under the ORF class, with uncertain function. V was pared by 2 bases and J by 3 bases, with 22 bases between. The CDR3 spans 18 residues. In DNA form, the CDR3 reads TGCGCCAGCAGTCAACCCACCCACCATGCAGGGGACGAAGAGACCCAGTACTTC. It codes for CASSQPTHHAGDEETQYF.

The sample holds a few counts of this clonotype. The chain is built from TRBV12-3 or TRBV12-4 and TRBJ1-1; 7 bases are shared with TRBD1. The V and J ends lost 6 bases and 6 bases, in that order; junction bases with no gene match: 13. This CDR3 contains 15 residues. DNA of the CDR3: TGTGCCAGCAGCGCCCAGGGGGGTCCTTATTCTGAAGCTTTCTTT. Translating gives CASSAQGGPYSEAFF.

This clonotype was observed a few times. This rearrangement joins TRBV13 to TRBJ1-2; 7 positions agree with TRBD1. The length of the CDR3 is 16 residues. Germline CDR1 PRHDT, CDR2 FYEKMQ (reference sequence). V lost 1 base, J lost 5 bases, and 10 bases stayed unmatched. CDR3 in amino acids: CASSLVQSGQEYGYTF. The CDR3 nucleotides read TGTGCCAGCAGCTTAGTCCAGTCCGGACAGGAGTATGGCTACACCTTC. The variable domain in full, completed from reference TRBV13 and TRBJ1-2, reads AAGVIQSPRHLIKEKRETATLKCYPIPRHDTVYWYQQGPGQDPQFLISFYEKMQSDKGSIPDRFSAQQFSDYHSELNMSSLELGDSALYFCASSLVQSGQEYGYTFGSGTRLTVV.

This clonotype was recorded a few times. The rearrangement joins TRBV4-1 to TRBJ2-7; no reliable D call. The V gene lost 6 bases and the J gene lost 0 bases, with 12 bases spanning the gap. Germline lookup yields CDR1 MGHRA and CDR2 YSYEKL. This CDR3 is built from 14 residues. CDR3 nucleotide sequence: TGCGCCAGCAGTCCAAGTCCGGGCTCCTACGAGCAGTACTTC. It is translated as CASSPSPGSYEQYF.

This clonotype was observed a handful of times. The rearrangement uses TRBV19 and TRBJ1-2; weak D call: TRBD1 (6 bases). Trimming pared 4 bases from V and 7 bases from J, leaving 10 bases between. The CDR3 extends over 12 amino acids. The germline V gene has CDR1 LNHDA and CDR2 SQIVND (reference sequence). The CDR3 spells CASSTPGAGYTF. The CDR3 coding sequence is TGTGCCAGTAGTACCCCAGGGGCTGGCTACACCTTC.

Many counts were recorded for this clonotype. The V call is TRBV14, the J call TRBJ2-7; D might be TRBD2 (6 bases). The length of the CDR3 is 14 residues. Germline V lookup: CDR1 SGHDN, CDR2 FVKESK. Trimming cost V 4 bases and J 3 bases, with 13 bases left between them. CDR3 loop: CASSPVPGSYEQYF. CDR3 in DNA: TGTGCCAGCAGCCCCGTGCCCGGGAGCTACGAGCAGTACTTC.

This clonotype was observed a few times. This rearrangement joins TRBV14 to TRBJ2-1, with a tentative D call TRBD2 (6 bases). From germline, CDR1 is SGHDN and CDR2 FVKESK. Trimming cost V 0 bases and J 3 bases, with 9 bases left between them. This CDR3 spans 15 amino acids. This CDR3 reads CASSQEAGNYNEQFF. CDR3 in DNA: TGTGCCAGCAGCCAAGAAGCGGGTAACTACAATGAGCAGTTCTTC.

About this clonotype: A much larger clone differs by one base, so this may be a read error. This chain's CDR3 is CSARPDDTQYF. DNA for the CDR3: TGCAGTGCTCGACCGGATGATACGCAGTATTTT. The chain employs TRBV20-1 and TRBJ2-3; D gene ambiguous. The CDR3 is made up of 11 amino acids. Per germline, CDR1 DFQATT and CDR2 SNEGSKA (reference sequence). With 5 bases removed from V and 6 bases from J, the gap between germline ends came to 9 bases.

This clonotype has only a few counts. The CDR3: CASSQVDAGPTNSPLHF. The DNA for the CDR3 is TGCGCCAGCAGCCAAGTGGATGCGGGCCCGACTAATTCACCCCTCCACTTT. The chain links TRBV4-3 to TRBJ1-6; D gene uncertain. CDR1 and CDR2 (germline): LGHNA, YSLEER. The V end was cut by 1 base, the J end by 6 bases, with 16 bases between. The CDR3 totals 17 residues.